The rows below give T cell receptor beta chains drawn from one sample of a study of blood T cells in healthy people across ages. TCRdb reprocessed the 5' RACE reads via MiXCR and lists one record per CDR3 protein. The table shows 850,000 to 1,000,000 distinct CDR3 sequences, with around 48% occurring only once. Material for sequencing was blood. The source is a young man in good health. Each CDR3 is given with its conserved first and last residue. The D gene is left open where the match is weak. A clone size is listed for some rows: how often the clone was seen (once, few, many), or a class if it is expanded.

TRBJ2-1 . TRBV18 few TGTGCCAGCTCACCAGCAGGGACTTATGAGCAGTTCTTC CASSPAGTYEQFF
TRBJ2-3 TRBD2 TRBV7-2 . TGTGCCAGCAGCTTAGCGATCACTAGCGGGGGGTCAGATACGCAGTATTTT CASSLAITSGGSDTQYF
TRBJ2-7 . TRBV20-1 many TGCAGTGCTAGTAGACCTAGCTCCTACGAGCAGTACTTC CSASRPSSYEQYF
TRBJ2-2 TRBD2 TRBV4-3 . TGCGCCAGCAGCCATCTCCCGGGACTAAGTTCCCGCGGGGAGCTGTTTTTT CASSHLPGLSSRGELFF
TRBJ1-6 TRBD1 TRBV12-3/TRBV12-4 . TGTGCCAGCAGTCAGGACAGGGGGCGGGCACCCCTCCACTTT CASSQDRGRAPLHF
TRBJ2-5 TRBD2 TRBV10-3 once TGTGCCATCAGGGCAGCGGGGGAGACCCAGTACTTC CAIRAAGETQYF
TRBJ2-3 TRBD2 TRBV10-3 . TGTGCCATCAAACGGGAGGTCGGCACAGATACGCAGTATTTT CAIKREVGTDTQYF
TRBJ2-3 . TRBV12-3/TRBV12-4 many TGTGCCAGCAGTATTAAGGGGGCAGATACGCAGTATTTT CASSIKGADTQYF
TRBJ1-1 TRBD1 TRBV27 once TGTGCCAGCAGGAAGACAGGGGGCCCTGAAGCTTTCTTT CASRKTGGPEAFF
TRBJ2-1 . TRBV11-1 . TGTGCCAGCAGTCTTTGGTGGGAAGACAATGAGCAGTTCTTC CASSLWWEDNEQFF
TRBJ1-2 TRBD1 TRBV6-1 . TGTGCCAGCAGTGAACTGACAGGGGCCTATGGCTACACCTTC CASSELTGAYGYTF